The rows below give T cell receptor beta chains drawn from one sample of a study of T cells after yellow fever vaccination. TCRdb recomputed calls from the 5' RACE reads with MiXCR, one row per CDR3 protein. The data show 400,000 or so distinct CDR3 sequences, roughly 10% seen once. This specimen was PBMCs, taken on the day of the first yellow fever vaccination. All receptors come from a young man who received the YFV17D yellow fever vaccine. Each CDR3 is given with its conserved first and last residue. D genes are given only for firm matches. Not every row has a clone size; where given, it reads once, few, many or a size class.

clone_size: few
d_call: NA
v_call: TRBV7-3
j_call: TRBJ1-1
cdr3_aa: CASSLKFMGVGANTEAFF
cdr3_nt: TGTGCCAGCAGCTTAAAGTTCATGGGGGTTGGGGCGAACACTGAAGCTTTCTTT

clone_size: few
d_call: NA
v_call: TRBV4-3
j_call: TRBJ2-7
cdr3_aa: CASSQASGQTSYEQYF
cdr3_nt: TGCGCCAGCAGCCAAGCGTCCGGACAGACCTCCTACGAGCAGTACTTC

clone_size: few
d_call: NA
v_call: TRBV5-6
j_call: TRBJ1-2
cdr3_aa: CASGPWGWPPNYGYTF
cdr3_nt: TGTGCCAGCGGGCCATGGGGGTGGCCCCCAAACTATGGCTACACCTTC

clone_size: few
d_call: NA
v_call: TRBV20-1
j_call: TRBJ2-5
cdr3_aa: CSASVVGVYQETQYF
cdr3_nt: TGCAGTGCCTCAGTCGTGGGAGTCTACCAAGAGACCCAGTACTTC

clone_size: few
d_call: NA
v_call: TRBV6-5
j_call: TRBJ2-3
cdr3_aa: CASSYSVTDTQYF
cdr3_nt: TGTGCCAGCAGTTACTCCGTCACAGATACGCAGTATTTT

clone_size: NA
d_call: TRBD1
v_call: TRBV4-1
j_call: TRBJ2-7
cdr3_aa: CASSRGQFSGEQYF
cdr3_nt: TGCGCCAGCAGCCGGGGACAGTTCTCCGGGGAGCAGTACTTC

clone_size: few
d_call: NA
v_call: TRBV19
j_call: TRBJ2-7
cdr3_aa: CASSYRAAYEQYF
cdr3_nt: TGTGCCAGTTCTTATCGGGCAGCTTACGAGCAGTACTTC

clone_size: NA
d_call: NA
v_call: TRBV9
j_call: TRBJ2-1
cdr3_aa: CASSVDLGEHNEQFF
cdr3_nt: TGTGCCAGCAGCGTAGACCTGGGGGAACACAATGAGCAGTTCTTC

clone_size: NA
d_call: TRBD2
v_call: TRBV12-3/TRBV12-4
j_call: TRBJ2-5
cdr3_aa: CASSLAGGRGVTQYF
cdr3_nt: TGTGCCAGCAGTCTAGCGGGGGGGAGGGGTGTGACCCAGTACTTC

clone_size: few
d_call: NA
v_call: TRBV12-3/TRBV12-4
j_call: TRBJ1-4
cdr3_aa: CASRWGPSNEKLFF
cdr3_nt: TGTGCCAGCCGCTGGGGGCCCTCTAATGAAAAACTGTTTTTT

clone_size: NA
d_call: NA
v_call: TRBV5-4
j_call: TRBJ2-5
cdr3_aa: CASSFWDWQETQYF
cdr3_nt: TGTGCCAGCAGCTTTTGGGACTGGCAAGAGACCCAGTACTTC

clone_size: many
d_call: NA
v_call: TRBV14
j_call: TRBJ2-1
cdr3_aa: CASSQDGGSSYNEQFF
cdr3_nt: TGTGCCAGCAGCCAAGATGGGGGTAGCTCCTACAATGAGCAGTTCTTC

clone_size: many
d_call: TRBD1
v_call: TRBV18
j_call: TRBJ2-1
cdr3_aa: CASQSGQGTNEQFF
cdr3_nt: TGTGCCAGCCAGTCCGGACAGGGTACAAATGAGCAGTTCTTC

clone_size: few
d_call: TRBD1
v_call: TRBV7-7
j_call: TRBJ2-1
cdr3_aa: CASGRDRGSGEQFF
cdr3_nt: TGTGCTAGCGGCCGGGACAGGGGAAGTGGTGAGCAGTTCTTC

clone_size: few
d_call: TRBD1
v_call: TRBV19
j_call: TRBJ2-1
cdr3_aa: CASREDHRGSGKGNEQFF
cdr3_nt: TGTGCCAGTAGGGAGGACCACAGGGGCTCGGGGAAGGGGAATGAGCAGTTCTTC

clone_size: NA
d_call: NA
v_call: TRBV6-2/TRBV6-3
j_call: TRBJ1-3
cdr3_aa: CASSSPQGRGNTIYF
cdr3_nt: TGTGCCAGCAGTTCGCCACAGGGAAGAGGAAACACCATATATTTT

clone_size: NA
d_call: NA
v_call: TRBV5-1
j_call: TRBJ2-5
cdr3_aa: CASKEPGSETQYF
cdr3_nt: TGCGCCAGCAAAGAGCCAGGGTCAGAGACCCAGTACTTC

clone_size: NA
d_call: TRBD2
v_call: TRBV20-1
j_call: TRBJ2-3
cdr3_aa: CSARGSGTSGGGTDTQYF
cdr3_nt: TGCAGTGCTAGAGGGTCCGGGACTAGCGGGGGGGGCACAGATACGCAGTATTTT

clone_size: many
d_call: NA
v_call: TRBV11-2
j_call: TRBJ1-1
cdr3_aa: CASSLLYGNTEAFF
cdr3_nt: TGTGCCAGCAGCTTATTGTACGGGAACACTGAAGCTTTCTTT

clone_size: NA
d_call: NA
v_call: TRBV19
j_call: TRBJ2-1
cdr3_aa: CASSPDTGSAYNEQFF
cdr3_nt: TGTGCCAGTAGCCCTGACACCGGGTCGGCCTACAATGAGCAGTTCTTC

clone_size: medium-sized
d_call: NA
v_call: TRBV18
j_call: TRBJ2-7
cdr3_aa: CASSPGYEQYF
cdr3_nt: TGTGCCAGCAGCCCCGGCTACGAGCAGTACTTC

clone_size: few
d_call: NA
v_call: TRBV5-4
j_call: TRBJ2-7
cdr3_aa: CASSFGGLREQYF
cdr3_nt: TGTGCCAGCAGCTTTGGCGGCTTGAGGGAGCAGTACTTC

clone_size: few
d_call: TRBD2
v_call: TRBV27
j_call: TRBJ2-5
cdr3_aa: CASSLGSGGIQETQYF
cdr3_nt: TGTGCCAGCAGCCTCGGGTCCGGGGGGATCCAAGAGACCCAGTACTTC

clone_size: few
d_call: NA
v_call: TRBV5-1
j_call: TRBJ1-4
cdr3_aa: CASSLGDGPNEKLFF
cdr3_nt: TGCGCCAGCAGCTTGGGGGACGGACCTAATGAAAAACTGTTTTTT

clone_size: NA
d_call: NA
v_call: TRBV19
j_call: TRBJ2-3
cdr3_aa: CASSMERGVSTDTQYF
cdr3_nt: TGTGCCAGTAGTATGGAAAGGGGAGTAAGCACAGATACGCAGTATTTT

clone_size: NA
d_call: NA
v_call: TRBV28
j_call: TRBJ2-1
cdr3_aa: CASSQSSSLLNEQFF
cdr3_nt: TGTGCCAGCAGTCAAAGCAGTAGTCTATTGAATGAGCAGTTCTTC

clone_size: NA
d_call: NA
v_call: TRBV6-5
j_call: TRBJ2-1
cdr3_aa: CASSYWDGRSYNEQFF
cdr3_nt: TGTGCCAGCAGTTACTGGGACGGTCGCTCCTACAATGAGCAGTTCTTC

clone_size: NA
d_call: NA
v_call: TRBV20-1
j_call: TRBJ1-2
cdr3_aa: CSALSNYGYTF
cdr3_nt: TGCAGTGCTCTGTCTAACTATGGCTACACCTTC

clone_size: few
d_call: NA
v_call: TRBV7-2
j_call: TRBJ1-1
cdr3_aa: CASSFPGSEAFF
cdr3_nt: TGTGCCAGCAGCTTCCCGGGGTCTGAAGCTTTCTTT

clone_size: NA
d_call: NA
v_call: TRBV5-1
j_call: TRBJ2-3
cdr3_aa: CASTKTLLLDTQYF
cdr3_nt: TGCGCCAGCACCAAAACACTACTCCTAGATACGCAGTATTTT

clone_size: NA
d_call: NA
v_call: TRBV7-2
j_call: TRBJ2-5
cdr3_aa: CASNIQGQETQYF
cdr3_nt: TGTGCCAGCAACATTCAAGGACAAGAGACCCAGTACTTC

clone_size: many
d_call: NA
v_call: TRBV7-8
j_call: TRBJ2-2
cdr3_aa: CASSFIRGYTGELFF
cdr3_nt: TGTGCCAGCAGCTTTATCCGGGGTTACACCGGGGAGCTGTTTTTT

clone_size: few
d_call: TRBD1
v_call: TRBV12-3/TRBV12-4
j_call: TRBJ1-3
cdr3_aa: CASSFYRGSGGNTIYF
cdr3_nt: TGTGCCAGCAGTTTTTACAGGGGTAGTGGAGGAAACACCATATATTTT

clone_size: few
d_call: NA
v_call: TRBV5-4
j_call: TRBJ2-5
cdr3_aa: CASTRREGQETQYF
cdr3_nt: TGTGCCAGCACCCGTCGCGAAGGGCAAGAGACCCAGTACTTC

clone_size: many
d_call: NA
v_call: TRBV7-9
j_call: TRBJ1-1
cdr3_aa: CASSFGQYTEAFF
cdr3_nt: TGTGCCAGCAGCTTCGGCCAGTACACTGAAGCTTTCTTT